The T cell receptor beta chain under discussion was sequenced for a study of cytomegalovirus exposure and HLA in healthy donors (dated by TCRdb to the late 2010s). Broadly, across the study: In an earlier analysis of 450 to 750 of the donors, about 260 Gb of sequence data and some 120 million unique TCR beta sequences from about 190 million T cells were reported. In addition to the first cohort of approximately 650 subjects, a separate validation cohort of approximately 130 different subjects was used. The study aimed to test whether signatures of past pathogen exposure could be identified by cataloging public T cell receptors. Every discovery cohort repertoire had been produced on one sequencing platform. Using immunosequencing, the study profiled T cell repertoires from around 670 subjects and related those repertoires to cytomegalovirus serostatus. Typing coverage differed by locus: A, B, C, DRB1 and DQB1 were typed in roughly 620-630 donors, DQA1 in roughly 500, DPA1 in 600 to 610, and DPB1 in around 490. An early release that covered 640 HLA-typed donors contained about 300 gigabases of sequencing data and roughly 84 million unique TCR sequences. Alongside the repertoire data, information on donor age, sex, ethnicity and CMV serostatus was compiled. To predict cytomegalovirus infection status, the study brought together high-throughput TCR immunosequencing, statistical association of individual TCRs with disease status, and machine learning. In a later analysis, previously published TCR beta repertoires from 666 donors were re-analyzed and high-resolution HLA genotyping was added so that TCR occurrence patterns could be studied. Of the 300 to 500 genotyped donors, approximately 81% were placed in the genetic ancestry cluster associated with self-reported Caucasian donors. HLA typing included class I and class II loci at four-digit resolution. A few DR-DQ haplotypes were treated as single units for association and clustering because of strong linkage in the cohort. In an earlier analysis of roughly 580 of the donors, high-throughput TCR beta sequencing was used to judge whether each TCR beta V gene segment behaved as functional or pseudogenic. A later genetic analysis used genome-wide SNP genotypes for 398 of the 666 donors, treating that subset as a discovery cohort. Rather than using new phenotypic data, the later analysis identified candidate immune exposures from TCR beta sequences and from how often those sequences occurred across donors. Across around 400 genotyped donors of the cohort, an average of about 250,000 unique TCR beta nucleotide sequences per donor were sequenced, and 15% to 20% of those sequences were non-productive.

What the study reported, not specific to this receptor: The classifier was reported to diagnose cytomegalovirus status with high specificity and sensitivity in both the original and validation cohorts. In a later analysis, HLA-associated TCR beta chains were found to be more clonally expanded and to have lower generation probabilities than equally common non-associated chains. The only immune exposure information available for the cohort was CMV serostatus. Presence/absence analyses assumed roughly uniform sequencing depth across donors, an assumption that may not hold. The earlier analysis of around 600 of the donors excluded some 16 rarely observed V segments, including chromosome 9 orphons, because counts were too low. In a later genetic analysis, fewer N-insertions in productive TCRs were reported among donors in an Asian-associated ancestry cluster than the approximately 670-donor mean. In this cohort, only TCR beta chains were sequenced, and detectable features were limited by the absence of alpha or paired-chain data. HLA typing was unavailable for some donors at each locus, so association tests used only the typed subset. In a later analysis, the rate of TCR association differed among HLA loci, with DRB1 alleles having the most associated TCRs and HLA-C alleles having the fewest. A later genetic analysis associated a missense DCLRE1C variant with V-gene and J-gene trimming of TCR beta chains, and an independent cohort replicated the association. Because the 87-base-pair reads could not distinguish some IMGT-functional V segments, including TRBV6-2 and TRBV6-3, those segments were excluded. A cluster of highly shared sequence variants was judged likely to represent a technical artifact of the sequencing pipeline. According to the authors, the approach could potentially be generalized to other disease states and immunological phenotypes. Most CMV-associated TCR beta chains appeared to be HLA-restricted in a later analysis, and the HLA associations seemed to be driven largely by CMV exposure. A later analysis reported that several top co-occurrence clusters appeared linked to parvovirus B19, influenza, CMV and Epstein-Barr virus. A further reported finding was that TCR beta sequences accurately predicted the HLA-A and HLA-B alleles for most subjects in the first cohort. A few of the identified cytomegalovirus-associated TCR beta chains were confirmed in vitro to be specific for cytomegalovirus antigens. Most TCR sequences were seen in very few donors, while some public TCRs were found in many individuals. In an earlier analysis of 587 of the donors, most TCR beta V segments appeared in productive rearrangements about 87% or about 30% of the time, broadly matching IMGT annotations. At a false discovery rate of 0.05, a later analysis linked some 17,000 TCR beta sequences to specific HLA alleles. When HLA alleles, especially DR and DQ, strongly co-occurred, attributing TCR associations to individual alleles was difficult. In the study, around 150 TCR beta chains were listed as associated with cytomegalovirus. Linkage disequilibrium might explain the correlated functional status among segregating V segments, but an unknown experimental factor could not be excluded.

Receptors were amplified or captured by the immunoSEQ multiplex PCR assay. The multiplex PCR relied on a mix of 60 forward primers for TCR Vbeta segments and 13 reverse primers for TCR Jbeta segments. The CDR3 region of rearranged TCR beta genes was amplified from genomic DNA with a multiplex PCR assay. The Illumina HiSeq System was used to sequence the amplified TCR beta libraries as 87-base-pair reads. Per the original workflow: A later analysis tallied roughly 78 million unique TCR beta chains across the 700 or so repertoires, and about 10 million of those chains were shared by two or more donors. Raw reads were error-corrected and collapsed into unique sequences with a nearest-neighbor algorithm that merged closely related sequences to remove PCR and sequencing errors. To assign V, D and J gene segments, CDR3 sequences were aligned to IMGT reference sequences. For a sequence to be retained, at least a six-nucleotide match to both a V gene segment and a J gene segment was required. Rearrangements were classified as productive when the CDR3 lacked stop codons and remained in frame with V and J, and all other rearrangements were classified as non-productive. Following IMGT convention, CDR3 was defined as the stretch from the second conserved V-encoded cysteine to the conserved J-encoded phenylalanine. In an earlier analysis of roughly 580 of the donors, sequences lacking an unambiguous match to a single V gene segment were excluded. In an earlier analysis of a few hundred of the donors, V segments were called functional above 56.7% productive rearrangements and were called segregating when the between-donor standard deviation exceeded 5%. A statistical classification framework was built to diagnose cytomegalovirus status from the catalog of TCR beta chain sequences. A later analysis assigned V and J genes by comparing TCR nucleotide sequences with IMGT/GENE-DB human TR gene sequences. In a later analysis, CDR3 sequences and most-parsimonious VDJ recombination scenarios were assigned using the TCRdist pipeline. In a later analysis, each TCR beta chain was defined by its CDR3 amino acid sequence together with its V-gene family, and reads lacking a unique V-gene family were excluded. As a way to deal with suspected cross-contamination and a sequencing artifact, a later analysis dropped nearly 600 nucleotide sequences that were highly shared and had low generation probability. A later analysis calculated a clonal expansion index for each public chain from normalized within-repertoire ranks of inferred template counts. In a later analysis, generation probabilities were computed using a VDJ recombination model fitted to out-of-frame rearrangements, and the results were checked against IGoR. In a later analysis, TCR-TCR, TCR-HLA and TCR-CMV co-occurrence was scored with hypergeometric tests, and a repertoire-size bias correction was applied to TCR pairs. A later analysis estimated false discovery rates by permuting HLA or CMV assignments 20 times. In a later analysis, co-occurring TCRs were grouped with DBSCAN, and TCRdist sequence similarity was added when clustering was performed within HLA-allele-positive subsets. Repertoires with fewer than 30,000 or more than 120,000 public chains were left out of co-occurrence clustering, as were about five repertoires with anomalous nucleotide sharing. TCRdb limited this immuneACCESS table to in-frame rearrangements with V and J called. A share of clones is missing; checked studies link under half to unresolved V genes, and the rest is unexplained. V and J calls and clone size are as listed in that table; D and trimming were resolved from the DNA. The sample records some 130,000 clones, about 76% of which are singletons. The ten largest clonotypes hold 1.3% to 1.5% of the sample.

On this clone: Its recognized antigen is unknown. No qualities accompany the bases; no much larger clone lies one base away.

The cohort comprised around 690 healthy bone marrow donors. All cohort members were sampled while nominally healthy, although unrecorded immune exposures were likely present. The donor tested CMV seronegative, placing the donor among the 300 to 400 seronegative members of the cohort. Every donor gave a peripheral blood sample, and the peripheral blood mononuclear cells from that sample were used for TCR beta sequencing. Genomic DNA extraction from the blood cell samples was performed with the Qiagen DNeasy Blood Extraction Kit. Trimmed from V: 5 bases; trimmed from J: 4 bases; junction bases lacking a gene match: 5. Spanning cysteine to phenylalanine, the CDR3 consists of 14 amino acids. Only the CDR3 portion is preserved as DNA: 42 bases, with reading frame beginning at the first base. The germline V gene specifies MNHNS as CDR1 and SASEGT as CDR2.

The chain was built from TRBV6-1 and TRBJ2-7; TRBD1 agrees with 10 junctional bases. The source of this sequence is a woman in her thirties or forties in good health and CMV-seronegative. The sample was PBMCs. The CDR3 in this case is CASSPGQGGYEQYF. The nucleotide sequence is given as TGTGCCAGCAGTCCTGGACAGGGGGGGTACGAGCAGTACTTC.